The 20 T cell receptor beta chains below were found in one sample sequenced in a study of cytomegalovirus exposure and HLA in healthy donors. Primers included in the PCR were 60 Vbeta and 13 Jbeta primers. Assay: immunoSEQ multiplex PCR; the TCRdb copy retains only in-frame clones and omits some. This sample has about 130,000 clones, with roughly 80% found just once. The specimen sequenced was PBMCs. These receptors were collected from a male donor in good health and CMV-seronegative.

As concerns this clone: At one end the junction does not follow the germline gene, possibly because of a read error. The chain carries TRBV9 and TRBJ2-1; D may match TRBD1 or TRBD2 (5 bases each). Germline CDR1 is SGDLS and CDR2 is YYNGEE. The length of the CDR3 is 15 residues. CDR3 in DNA: TGTGCCGGCAGCGTAGAGGGGCAGTTCTACAATGAGCAGTTCTTC. Translating gives CAGSVEGQFYNEQFF. The entire variable domain, with the rest obtained from reference TRBV9 and TRBJ2-1, is as follows: DSGVTQTPKHLITATGQRVTLRCSPRSGDLSVYWYQQSLDQGLQFLIQYYNGEERAKGNILERFSAQQFPDLHSELNLSSLELGDSALYFCAGSVEGQFYNEQFFGPGTRLTVL.

This chain connects TRBV4-2 to TRBJ2-3; a weak D match, TRBD1 (5 bases). This CDR3 spans 15 amino acids. The V gene lost 2 bases and the J gene lost 0 bases, with 9 bases spanning the gap. In germline, CDR1 is LGHNA, CDR2 YNFKEQ. CDR3 bases: TGTGCCAGCAGCCAATATTCAGGGAGCACAGATACGCAGTATTTT. It translates to CASSQYSGSTDTQYF.

This chain uses TRBV28 with TRBJ1-3, with no clear D. Germline lookup yields CDR1 MDHEN and CDR2 SYDVKM. The ends were cut back, 0 bases at V and 0 bases at J, with 12 bases in the middle. This CDR3 comprises 17 residues. The CDR3 region has the DNA TGTGCCAGCAGTTTATGGTCGGAGGCGTACTCTGGAAACACCATATATTTT. Translation gives CASSLWSEAYSGNTIYF.

Regarding this clone: Germline is not matched at one junction end, which may reflect a read error. This chain uses TRBV30 with TRBJ2-2; TRBD2 matches at 9 bases. The length of the CDR3 is 14 residues. Germline CDR1 is GTSNPN and CDR2 is SVGIG (reference sequence). The CDR3 DNA reads as TGTGCCTTACGATTAGCGGGAGACACCGGGGGGCTGTTTTTT. This codes for CALRLAGDTGGLFF.

The rearrangement joins TRBV11-2 to TRBJ1-5, with D perhaps matching TRBD1 (5 bases). Germline CDR1 and CDR2: SGHAT and FQNNGV. Trimming removed 0 bases from V and 5 bases from J, with 11 bases in between. This CDR3 is 15 amino acids long. CDR3 nucleotide sequence: TGTGCCAGCAGCTTAGAAGGGACGGGGGATCAGCCCCAGCATTTT. Translating gives CASSLEGTGDQPQHF.

This rearrangement joins TRBV29-1 to TRBJ2-7; weak D call: TRBD2 (6 bases). The V end lost 3 bases, the J end lost 6 bases, and 12 bases lay between the germline ends. This CDR3 comprises 12 residues. The germline gives CDR1 SQVTM, CDR2 ANQGSEA. CDR3: CSVDPREREQYF. The CDR3 nucleotides read TGCAGCGTTGATCCCCGGGAGCGCGAGCAGTACTTC.

V gene TRBV15 combines with J gene TRBJ2-5, with 7 bases identical to TRBD2. Germline CDR1 LNHNV, CDR2 YYDKDF (reference sequence). The CDR3 extends over 15 amino acids. The trim removed 0 bases at V and 5 bases at J, leaving 6 bases unmatched. The CDR3 protein is CATSREGGRGETQYF. The CDR3 nucleotides are TGTGCCACCAGCAGAGAAGGCGGGAGAGGGGAGACCCAGTACTTC.

The chain recombines TRBV7-8 with TRBJ2-1; maybe TRBD2 (6 bases). The CDR3 spans 16 residues. Trimming took off 1 base at V and 8 bases at J, with 18 bases between the two ends. Germline assignment: CDR1 SGHVS and CDR2 FQNEAQ. The CDR3 sequence: CASSLVGSGLGDEQFF. The CDR3 DNA follows: TGTGCCAGCAGCTTAGTCGGTAGCGGATTAGGCGATGAGCAGTTCTTC.

The CDR3, as DNA: TGTGCCAGCAGTTTACTAGCGGGGGCCCCCAATGAGCAGTTCTTC. Translation: CASSLLAGAPNEQFF. V usage is TRBV6-5 and J usage is TRBJ2-1; 11 nucleotides align to TRBD2. J lost 6 bases, V lost 4 bases, and 5 bases had no gene match. The CDR3 covers 15 residues. The germline V gene encodes CDR1 MNHEY and CDR2 SVGAGI.

In this sample, this clone turned up a few times. The chain is built from TRBV6-1 and TRBJ2-3, with 9 bases fitting TRBD1. The CDR3 covers 15 residues. The germline gives CDR1 MNHNS, CDR2 SASEGT. V shed 6 bases and J 3 bases; nucleotides not matched to a gene: 7. CDR3 residues: CASSLGQGKTDTQYF. The CDR3 bases are TGTGCCAGCAGCCTGGGACAGGGAAAAACAGATACGCAGTATTTT.

The gene calls are TRBV18 and TRBJ1-1; no clear D gene. There are 16 residues in the CDR3. Germline V lookup: CDR1 KGHSH, CDR2 LQKENI. Trimming removed 1 base from V and 1 base from J, with 13 bases in between. The CDR3 nucleotides are TGTGCCAGCTCACCACTGGTCCTGGGAGGGAACACTGAAGCTTTCTTT. This sequence encodes CASSPLVLGGNTEAFF.

The chain has TRBV5-6 and TRBJ2-5; D is ambiguous. With 2 bases removed from V and 1 base from J, the gap between germline ends came to 9 bases. CDR3 length: 14 amino acids. CDR1 and CDR2 from the germline V gene are SGHDT and YYEEEE. The CDR3 region is CASSFTETQETQYF. CDR3 nucleotides: TGTGCCAGCAGCTTTACGGAGACCCAAGAGACCCAGTACTTC.

Notes on this clone: Germline and junction disagree at one end, which may indicate a read error. The V call is TRBV7-9, the J call TRBJ1-5, with 9 bases lining up with TRBD1. Germline V gene lookup returns CDR1 SEHNR and CDR2 FQNEAQ (reference sequence). The CDR3 is 15 amino acids. The CDR3 nucleotides are TGTTCCAGCAGCGAGGGACAGGGTGGCAATCAGCCCCAGCATTTT. Amino acid sequence: CSSSEGQGGNQPQHF.

CDR3 DNA sequence: TGTGCCGCGAACCGACAGAACCCTGAAGATACGCAGTATTTT. This translates into CAANRQNPEDTQYF. The chain couples TRBV6-1 to TRBJ2-3; D is possibly TRBD1 (5 bases). V was cut by 11 bases and J by 5 bases, with 20 bases left in between. This CDR3 has 14 residues. Germline CDR1 reads MNHNS; CDR2 reads SASEGT.

The chain employs TRBV30 and TRBJ2-1, with D perhaps TRBD2 (6 bases). Germline lookup yields CDR1 GTSNPN and CDR2 SVGIG (reference sequence). Trimming removed 2 bases from V and 14 bases from J, with 16 bases in between. The CDR3 loop spans 12 amino acids. For the CDR3, the DNA is TGTGCCTGGAGTATAGGGACTCCTTTTAAGTTCTTC. This translates into CAWSIGTPFKFF.

V and J are TRBV30 and TRBJ1-1; D may be TRBD1 (6 bases). The CDR3 length is 16 residues. V was cut by 2 bases and J by 7 bases, with 23 bases left in between. Germline CDR1 and CDR2: GTSNPN and SVGIG (reference sequence). This CDR3 is CAWSPAREWGLGEAFF. As DNA, the CDR3 is TGTGCCTGGAGTCCCGCTCGGGAATGGGGGCTGGGTGAAGCTTTCTTT.

This rearrangement joins TRBV30 to TRBJ2-1, with a weak D call TRBD1 (6 bases). Germline loops: CDR1 GTSNPN, CDR2 SVGIG (reference sequence). V was clipped by 0 bases and J by 5 bases, with 14 bases between them. This CDR3 is built from 15 residues. CDR3 bases: TGTGCCTGGAGTGTAAGGCAGGGGTCCGACAATGAGCAGTTCTTC. Translated, it gives CAWSVRQGSDNEQFF.

V usage is TRBV10-3 and J usage is TRBJ1-2; D is ambiguous. Germline loops: CDR1 ENHRY, CDR2 SYGVKD. V was cut by 3 bases and J by 1 base, with 12 bases left in between. The CDR3 runs 15 residues. DNA for the CDR3: TGTGCCATCAGTGATTGGGGAGGCGGTAACTATGGCTACACCTTC. Amino acids: CAISDWGGGNYGYTF.

The genes are TRBV6-1 and TRBJ1-1; D not certain. Trimming removed 6 bases from V and 3 bases from J, with 11 bases in between. CDR3 length: 13 amino acids. Germline V gene sequence: CDR1 MNHNS, CDR2 SASEGT. In DNA, the CDR3 is TGTGCCAGCAGAACCAGACTGTACACTGAAGCTTTCTTT. Its protein product is CASRTRLYTEAFF.

There are a few counts of this clone. In DNA, the CDR3 is TGTGCCACCGGGGGTGGGGGACCACCCCTCCACTTT. Amino acids: CATGGGGPPLHF. The rearrangement uses TRBV19 and TRBJ1-6, with D possibly being TRBD1 (5 bases). The CDR3 runs 12 residues. Germline V gene lookup returns CDR1 LNHDA and CDR2 SQIVND (reference sequence). V gave up 10 bases and J gave up 11 bases, with 15 bases separating them.